These 12 T cell receptor beta chains were all obtained from the same sample, sequenced in a study of blood T cell repertoires in COVID-19. Some clones are missing from TCRdb's copy, which holds only in-frame ones; the method was immunoSEQ multiplex PCR. The sample carries under 350,000 clones, around 85% recorded once. Sequenced: peripheral blood. The receptors shown here come from a human donor in a cohort sampled during active COVID-19.

The genes are TRBV7-9 and TRBJ1-1; D is uncertain. Germline V CDR1 and CDR2: SEHNR, FQNEAQ (reference sequence). The V and J ends lost 5 bases and 4 bases respectively, with 11 bases between them. The CDR3 is 13 amino acids. CDR3 in amino acids: CASSVVEGTEAFF. The CDR3 DNA reads TGTGCCAGCAGCGTAGTCGAGGGCACTGAAGCTTTCTTT.

The genes are TRBV30 and TRBJ2-2; 10 bases map to TRBD2. The CDR3 contains 15 residues. V lost 0 bases to trimming and J lost 5 bases; unmatched junction nucleotides: 3. CDR1 and CDR2 (germline): GTSNPN, SVGIG (reference sequence). CDR3 sequence: CAWSVGSGGTGELFF. DNA for the CDR3: TGTGCCTGGAGTGTTGGTAGCGGGGGGACCGGGGAGCTGTTTTTT.

This chain joins TRBV19 and TRBJ1-1, with a weak D call TRBD1 (6 bases). The V gene lost 6 bases and the J gene lost 3 bases, with 14 bases spanning the gap. Germline CDR1 is LNHDA and CDR2 is SQIVND (reference sequence). This CDR3 region has 14 residues. CDR3 residues: CASRIRGPDTEAFF. The CDR3 DNA reads TGTGCCAGTAGGATCAGGGGTCCGGACACTGAAGCTTTCTTT.

V and J are TRBV7-2 and TRBJ2-3; 8 bases fit TRBD2. Per the germline V gene, CDR1 is SGHTA and CDR2 is FQGNSA. There are 14 residues in the CDR3. J was trimmed by 6 bases and V by 6 bases; bases with no gene match: 8. The CDR3: CASSPGGASDTQYF. DNA for the CDR3: TGTGCCAGCAGTCCCGGGGGGGCCAGCGATACGCAGTATTTT.

The chain employs TRBV30 and TRBJ1-5, with 11 bases identical to TRBD1. The CDR3 consists of 17 residues. The V segment lost 0 bases and the J segment 6 bases; nucleotides outside the gene matches: 10. CDR1 and CDR2 from the germline V gene are GTSNPN and SVGIG (reference sequence). This CDR3 is CAWSVTHGTGGRQPQHF. CDR3 in DNA: TGTGCCTGGAGTGTAACACATGGGACAGGGGGACGTCAGCCCCAGCATTTT.

The rearrangement joins TRBV10-3 to TRBJ2-2; tentative D call: TRBD2 (6 bases). Germline values: CDR1 ENHRY, CDR2 SYGVKD. The CDR3 covers 14 residues. V gave up 3 bases and J gave up 6 bases, with 11 bases separating them. The CDR3: CAISDSTSPGELFF. In DNA form, the CDR3 reads TGTGCCATCAGTGACAGTACTAGCCCCGGGGAGCTGTTTTTT.

The genes are TRBV19 and TRBJ1-2, with TRBD1 identical over 7 bases. Trimming cost V 3 bases and J 8 bases; bases outside gene matches: 6. The CDR3 contains 13 residues. Looked up from germline, CDR1 is LNHDA and CDR2 is SQIVND (reference sequence). The CDR3 reads CASSIEGARGYTF. The CDR3 DNA follows: TGTGCCAGTAGTATTGAGGGGGCGCGCGGCTACACCTTC.

This clone was detected only once. V usage is TRBV19 and J usage is TRBJ2-1, with 9 bases lining up with TRBD2. Looked up from germline, CDR1 is LNHDA and CDR2 is SQIVND (reference sequence). J was trimmed by 7 bases and V by 5 bases; bases with no gene match: 6. The CDR3 runs 14 residues. The CDR3 DNA reads as TGTGCCAGTAGTCCCAGCGGGGGGTGGAATGAGCAGTTCTTC. Protein: CASSPSGGWNEQFF. Combining the CDR3 with reference TRBV19 and TRBJ2-1 gives the whole variable domain DGGITQSPKYLFRKEGQNVTLSCEQNLNHDAMYWYRQDPGQGLRLIYYSQIVNDFQKGDIAEGYSVSREKKESFPLTVTSAQKNPTAFYLCASSPSGGWNEQFFGPGTRLTVL.

The chain employs TRBV10-2 and TRBJ1-1; a weak D match, TRBD1 (5 bases). From germline, CDR1 is WSHSY and CDR2 SAAADI. The CDR3 is made up of 14 amino acids. The germline V and J ends were trimmed by 2 bases and 1 base, with 8 bases remaining between them. The CDR3 DNA reads as TGCGCCAGCAGTGAGGTACAGGCGAACACTGAAGCTTTCTTT. It is translated as CASSEVQANTEAFF.

The chain couples TRBV6-6 to TRBJ1-1; maybe TRBD1 (5 bases). The germline CDR1 and CDR2 sequences are MNHNY and SVGAGI (reference sequence). CDR3 length: 13 amino acids. Trimming pared 6 bases from V and 7 bases from J, leaving 15 bases between. CDR3 residues: CASSYNRQSEAFF. DNA of the CDR3: TGTGCCAGCAGCTACAACCGACAGAGTGAAGCTTTCTTT.

This clone was seen just once. The gene calls are TRBV18 and TRBJ1-1; the D gene is possibly TRBD1 (5 bases). The CDR3 length is 16 residues. The V gene's germline CDR1 is KGHSH and CDR2 LQKENI. Trimming removed 4 bases at V and 0 bases at J, with 15 bases between. The CDR3 region has the DNA TGTGCCAGCTCACTAAGAAGTGGGGCGGTGAACACTGAAGCTTTCTTT. Protein sequence: CASSLRSGAVNTEAFF.

This chain connects TRBV10-1 to TRBJ2-2, with 7 bases lining up with TRBD1. The CDR3 contains 15 residues. The junction had 6 bases not matched to a gene; V was cut back by 6 bases and J by 2 bases. Germline CDR1 WNHNN, CDR2 SYGVQD (reference sequence). The DNA for the CDR3 is TGCGCCAGCAGCCGGGACAGCCTCAACACCGGGGAGCTGTTTTTT. This encodes CASSRDSLNTGELFF.